This T cell receptor beta chain was sequenced in a study of control samples from healthy donors and cancer patients. Sequenced by immunoSEQ multiplex PCR; TCRdb stores in-frame clones only, minus some. The sample shows some 140,000 clones, over 85% of them seen only once. The V end was cut by 3 bases, the J end by 0 bases, with 14 bases between. Looked up from germline, CDR1 is SNHLY and CDR2 is FYNNEI. The CDR3 contains 16 residues. The chain carries TRBV2 and TRBJ1-1; D is possibly TRBD1 (5 bases). The sample taken for sequencing was blood. The origin of this receptor is a man aged 40-55 years in good health. CDR3 protein: CASSDHMRGLNTEAFF. CDR3 DNA: TGTGCCAGCAGTGACCACATGAGGGGTCTGAACACTGAAGCTTTCTTT.